This is a list of T cell receptor beta chains from one sample in a study of T cells in Graves' hyperthyroidism and ophthalmopathy. In TCRdb, the multiplex PCR reads were re-called with MiXCR into one record per CDR3 protein. This table holds fewer than 550,000 distinct CDR3 sequences, 15% to 17% found once. Sequencing was performed on blood. These receptors all come from a woman under 30 with Graves' hyperthyroidism. Both conserved end residues are part of each CDR3. The order of the fields is V gene, clone size, D gene, J gene, CDR3 DNA, CDR3 protein. The D gene is left open where the match is weak. Size is stated for part of the rows, as once, few or many counts, or as a class when the clone is expanded.

v_call: TRBV12-3/TRBV12-4; clone_size: many; d_call: .; j_call: TRBJ1-5; cdr3_nt: TGTGCCAGCAGTTTATCCGAAAATCAGCCCCAGCATTTT; cdr3_aa: CASSLSENQPQHF
v_call: TRBV20-1; clone_size: many; d_call: .; j_call: TRBJ2-2; cdr3_nt: TGCAGGAGGTTCCGTCAGAACACCGGGGAGCTGTTTTTT; cdr3_aa: CRRFRQNTGELFF
v_call: TRBV7-9; clone_size: .; d_call: .; j_call: TRBJ1-1; cdr3_nt: TGTGCCAGCAGCTCGAGCCTAAACACTGAAGCTTTCTTT; cdr3_aa: CASSSSLNTEAFF
v_call: TRBV5-8; clone_size: few; d_call: .; j_call: TRBJ1-2; cdr3_nt: TGTGCCAGCAGCTTGGGGACGGAGGTAAACTATGGCTACACCTTC; cdr3_aa: CASSLGTEVNYGYTF
v_call: TRBV5-1; clone_size: many; d_call: .; j_call: TRBJ2-7; cdr3_nt: TGCGCCAGCAGCTTGGAGGGGGGGGGCCTCTACGAGCAGTACTTC; cdr3_aa: CASSLEGGGLYEQYF
v_call: TRBV5-1; clone_size: few; d_call: TRBD1; j_call: TRBJ2-2; cdr3_nt: TGCGCCAGCAGCCCCAGGGGGTTCACAATCACCGGGGAGCTGTTTTTT; cdr3_aa: CASSPRGFTITGELFF
v_call: TRBV24-1; clone_size: few; d_call: .; j_call: TRBJ2-7; cdr3_nt: TGTGCCACCAGTGATTCCAGGACTACCCCCCTCGAGCAGTACTTC; cdr3_aa: CATSDSRTTPLEQYF
v_call: TRBV2; clone_size: many; d_call: TRBD2; j_call: TRBJ2-3; cdr3_nt: TGTGCCAGCAGTGAAGGAAGCGGGGGGGCAGACGATACGCAGTATTTT; cdr3_aa: CASSEGSGGADDTQYF
v_call: TRBV9; clone_size: few; d_call: TRBD2; j_call: TRBJ2-3; cdr3_nt: TGTGCCAGCAGCGTAGAAGGTAGCGGGTTTAGCACAGATACGCAGTATTTT; cdr3_aa: CASSVEGSGFSTDTQYF
v_call: TRBV6-1; clone_size: few; d_call: TRBD2; j_call: TRBJ2-1; cdr3_nt: TGTGCCAGCAGTCCTAGCGGGAGGGATAGCAATGAGCAGTTCTTC; cdr3_aa: CASSPSGRDSNEQFF
v_call: TRBV6-6; clone_size: many; d_call: .; j_call: TRBJ1-6; cdr3_nt: TGTGCCAGCAGTTACTCAGGGGGCTCCTATAATTCACCCCTCCACTTT; cdr3_aa: CASSYSGGSYNSPLHF
v_call: TRBV27; clone_size: .; d_call: .; j_call: TRBJ2-7; cdr3_nt: TGTGCCAGCAGTTCCGCGGGGACGTTAGGTTCCTACGAGCAGTACTTC; cdr3_aa: CASSSAGTLGSYEQYF
v_call: TRBV18; clone_size: few; d_call: .; j_call: TRBJ1-4; cdr3_nt: TGTGCCAGCTCACCACCGGGCAGGGGAGGCGAAAAACTGTTTTTT; cdr3_aa: CASSPPGRGGEKLFF
v_call: TRBV6-1; clone_size: many; d_call: TRBD1; j_call: TRBJ2-7; cdr3_nt: TGTGCCAGCCCGGGAGACAGGGGCCCCTACTACGAGCAGTACTTC; cdr3_aa: CASPGDRGPYYEQYF
v_call: TRBV5-8; clone_size: .; d_call: .; j_call: TRBJ2-1; cdr3_nt: TGTGCCAGCGCGCCGGGAACCTACAATGAGCAGTTCTTC; cdr3_aa: CASAPGTYNEQFF
v_call: TRBV30; clone_size: many; d_call: .; j_call: TRBJ2-7; cdr3_nt: TGTGCCTGGAGCTGGGCTTACGAGCAGTACTTC; cdr3_aa: CAWSWAYEQYF
v_call: TRBV12-5; clone_size: many; d_call: .; j_call: TRBJ2-3; cdr3_nt: TGTGCCAGTGGTCGGGACTCGAATACAGATACGCAGTATTTT; cdr3_aa: CASGRDSNTDTQYF
v_call: TRBV2; clone_size: .; d_call: .; j_call: TRBJ1-2; cdr3_nt: TGTGCCAGCAGTGATCCCAAGGATGGCTACACCTTC; cdr3_aa: CASSDPKDGYTF
v_call: TRBV3-1; clone_size: many; d_call: .; j_call: TRBJ1-5; cdr3_nt: TGTGCCAGCAGCGAAGGGTGGTGGCAGAGAGCCCAGCCCCAGCATTTT; cdr3_aa: CASSEGWWQRAQPQHF
v_call: TRBV11-2; clone_size: .; d_call: .; j_call: TRBJ2-5; cdr3_nt: TGTGCCAGCAGCTTCATAGGAGCTACCCAAGAGACCCAGTACTTC; cdr3_aa: CASSFIGATQETQYF
v_call: TRBV7-9; clone_size: many; d_call: .; j_call: TRBJ2-3; cdr3_nt: TGTGCCAGCAGCGACGGACAGATTAGCACAGATACGCAGTATTTT; cdr3_aa: CASSDGQISTDTQYF
v_call: TRBV11-2; clone_size: once; d_call: TRBD2; j_call: TRBJ2-5; cdr3_nt: TGTGCCAGCAGCAAGGGACTAGCGGGACCCCGGGGAGAGACCCAGTACTTC; cdr3_aa: CASSKGLAGPRGETQYF
v_call: TRBV5-6; clone_size: many; d_call: .; j_call: TRBJ2-7; cdr3_nt: TGTGCCAGCAGCTTGGCTTCCTTCTCCTGCGAGCAGTACTTC; cdr3_aa: CASSLASFSCEQYF
v_call: TRBV18; clone_size: many; d_call: .; j_call: TRBJ2-7; cdr3_nt: TGTGCCAGCTCACCCGGGACGCCGGGGGAGCAGTACTTC; cdr3_aa: CASSPGTPGEQYF
v_call: TRBV28; clone_size: .; d_call: TRBD2; j_call: TRBJ2-7; cdr3_nt: TGTGCCAGCCGATACGGACTAGCGGATTACGAGCAGTACTTC; cdr3_aa: CASRYGLADYEQYF
v_call: TRBV5-1; clone_size: few; d_call: .; j_call: TRBJ2-7; cdr3_nt: TGCGCCAGCAGCTTACAGGGAACGAGCGAGCAGTACTTC; cdr3_aa: CASSLQGTSEQYF
v_call: TRBV20-1; clone_size: .; d_call: TRBD2; j_call: TRBJ2-2; cdr3_nt: TGCAGTGCTAGAGATCCCAGGGAGGGCACCGGGGAGCTGTTTTTT; cdr3_aa: CSARDPREGTGELFF
v_call: TRBV5-8; clone_size: few; d_call: TRBD1; j_call: TRBJ2-7; cdr3_nt: TGTGCCAGCAGCATACAGGGGGCCTCCTACGAGCAGTACTTC; cdr3_aa: CASSIQGASYEQYF
v_call: TRBV6-1; clone_size: .; d_call: .; j_call: TRBJ2-4; cdr3_nt: TGTGCCAGCACTAGAGACAGGGAGGAGGCCAAAAACATTCAGTACTTC; cdr3_aa: CASTRDREEAKNIQYF